This TCR beta chain comes out of a study of blood T cell repertoires in COVID-19. At the level of the study: Some COVID-19 samples were acute and others convalescent; all came from the United States, Italy and Spain. PBMCs, B-cell-depleted T cells, or T cells provided the cDNA or gDNA that made up the material.

This CDR3 has 17 residues. Germline V gene sequence: CDR1 LNHDA, CDR2 SQIVND (reference sequence). Trimming took 0 bases from V and 3 from J, leaving 15 bases between them. In the source study's methods: Counts of nucleated cells, estimated from reference gene primer amplification, were obtained. Using immunoSEQ multiplex PCR, the repertoire was profiled, and TCRdb retains in-frame clones only, with some absent. V and J calls and clone size are given by that table; D and trimming were obtained from the DNA. Of some 150,000 clones detected, around 88% appear once; the ten largest clones hold less than 2%.

The specimen was peripheral blood. The chain joins TRBV19 to TRBJ2-1; the D gene is possibly TRBD1 (6 bases). This clonotype was obtained from a woman aged 55-70 years with acute or convalescent COVID-19. Written as DNA, the CDR3 is TGTGCCAGTAGTATAGATCCCAGGGGACGGATCTACAATGAGCAGTTCTTC. This sequence encodes CASSIDPRGRIYNEQFF.